The entry below describes one T cell receptor beta chain. Its matching antigen is unknown. This specimen belongs to a study of OX40 agonist ivuxolimab in advanced cancers. Study summary: Dose-escalation subjects each had hepatocellular carcinoma, melanoma, renal cell or head and neck cancer. Study findings and constraints: Within 6 weeks, CD4+ and CD8+ blood T cells expanded clonally at 0.1 to 3.0 mg/kg. Some of the lowest clonal expansion was seen in partial responders at 0.1-3.0 mg/kg.

Autoimmune disease history or systemic immunosuppression led to patient exclusion. CDR1 SNHLY and CDR2 FYNNEI come from the germline V gene. This CDR3 region has 11 residues. V was cut by 11 bases and J by 7 bases, with 12 bases left in between. Profiling relied on immunoSEQ multiplex PCR, and the TCRdb table lists in-frame clones only, not all of them. The data show 50,000 to 60,000 clones, roughly 86% seen once. The chain is built from TRBV2 and TRBJ2-1, with a weak D call TRBD1 (5 bases). The sample was CD4+ or CD8+ T cells sorted from blood, taken in a trial of the OX40 agonist ivuxolimab. The origin of this receptor is an adult with an advanced solid tumor such as melanoma, head and neck, liver or kidney cancer. CDR3: CAGWGRNEQFF. Here the CDR3 DNA reads TGTGCCGGCTGGGGCAGGAATGAGCAGTTCTTC.